A selection of T cell receptor beta chains follows, all from one sample in a study of blood T cells in healthy people across ages. One entry per CDR3 protein, called by TCRdb with MiXCR from the 5' RACE reads. The sample contains about 1.5 million distinct CDR3 sequences, about 42% of which appear only once. Sequencing was done on a sample of blood. Source of these receptors: a woman between 18 and 29 years old in good health. CDR3s include the opening cysteine and the closing phenylalanine or tryptophan. D genes are given only for firm matches. Not every row has a clone size; where given, it reads once, few, many or a size class.

D	V	J	size	CDR3	DNA
.	TRBV12-3/TRBV12-4	TRBJ2-7	few	CASRTGASKKQYF	TGTGCCAGCAGAACCGGGGCATCTAAGAAGCAGTACTTC
.	TRBV7-2	TRBJ1-2	few	CASSEGQTYYGYTF	TGTGCCAGCAGCGAAGGACAGACCTACTATGGCTACACCTTC
.	TRBV6-5	TRBJ2-7	.	CASRNFHEQYF	TGTGCCAGCAGGAACTTCCACGAGCAGTACTTC
TRBD2	TRBV25-1	TRBJ2-3	few	CASTPGTSGRTDTQYF	TGTGCCAGCACCCCCGGGACTAGCGGGAGAACAGATACGCAGTATTTT
TRBD1	TRBV5-1	TRBJ1-4	.	CASSAGQGATNEKLFF	TGCGCCAGCAGCGCCGGACAGGGGGCAACTAATGAAAAACTGTTTTTT
.	TRBV7-2	TRBJ1-2	few	CASSPVYTF	TGTGCCAGCAGCCCGGTCTACACCTTC
TRBD1	TRBV20-1	TRBJ2-5	.	CSASADRAGETQYF	TGCAGTGCTAGTGCGGACAGGGCTGGGGAGACCCAGTACTTC
.	TRBV12-3/TRBV12-4	TRBJ2-7	once	CASSFRSALYEQYF	TGTGCCAGCAGTTTTCGGTCAGCCCTCTACGAGCAGTACTTC
TRBD2	TRBV20-1	TRBJ2-7	.	CSARETSATYEQYF	TGCAGTGCTAGAGAAACTAGCGCTACCTACGAGCAGTACTTC
.	TRBV2	TRBJ1-5	.	CASRVTDQPQHF	TGTGCCAGCAGGGTAACGGATCAGCCCCAGCATTTT
TRBD1	TRBV11-2	TRBJ1-1	.	CASSLWGGGQGTEAFF	TGTGCCAGCAGCTTATGGGGAGGGGGACAGGGGACTGAAGCTTTCTTT
.	TRBV20-1	TRBJ1-5	.	CSAMRTDQPQHF	TGCAGTGCGATGAGGACTGATCAGCCCCAGCATTTT
TRBD2	TRBV7-3	TRBJ2-3	.	CASSAGLAGRDTQYF	TGTGCCAGCAGCGCGGGACTAGCGGGAAGAGATACGCAGTATTTT
TRBD1	TRBV4-1	TRBJ2-1	.	CASSQDRSEQGEQFF	TGCGCCAGCAGCCAAGATCGGTCCGAACAGGGGGAGCAGTTCTTC
TRBD1	TRBV27	TRBJ1-1	once	CASSADTGGGTEAFF	TGTGCCAGCAGTGCAGATACAGGGGGGGGGACTGAAGCTTTCTTT
TRBD1	TRBV20-1	TRBJ1-5	.	CSARATGTGDNQPQHF	TGCAGTGCTAGAGCAACCGGGACAGGGGACAATCAGCCCCAGCATTTT
.	TRBV12-3/TRBV12-4	TRBJ1-2	few	CASSQTGRNYGYTF	TGTGCCAGCAGCCAGACAGGCCGGAACTATGGCTACACCTTC
.	TRBV6-2/TRBV6-3	TRBJ1-2	few	CASRQTGTNYGYTF	TGTGCCAGCAGGCAGACAGGAACTAACTATGGCTACACCTTC
.	TRBV12-3/TRBV12-4	TRBJ2-4	few	CASSLSVALAKNIQYF	TGTGCCAGCAGTTTAAGTGTTGCCTTAGCCAAAAACATTCAGTACTTC
.	TRBV4-3	TRBJ2-3	.	CASSQDVAGRTDAQYF	TGCGCCAGCAGCCAAGATGTCGCGGGACGCACAGATGCGCAGTATTTT
.	TRBV9	TRBJ2-7	few	CASSVGPSGLYEQYF	TGTGCCAGCAGCGTCGGACCCTCAGGGCTCTACGAGCAGTACTTC
TRBD2	TRBV20-1	TRBJ2-3	.	CSVALQAGTDTQYF	TGCAGTGTTGCCCTCCAAGCGGGAACAGATACGCAGTATTTT
.	TRBV4-2	TRBJ1-2	few	CASTQAGAAGGYTF	TGTGCCAGCACCCAGGCGGGGGCGGCTGGAGGCTACACCTTC
TRBD1	TRBV2	TRBJ2-3	few	CASRARDRADTQYF	TGTGCCAGCAGGGCCCGGGACAGGGCAGATACGCAGTATTTT
.	TRBV12-3/TRBV12-4	TRBJ1-5	few	CASSLKGGQPQHF	TGTGCCAGCAGTTTGAAGGGAGGGCAGCCCCAGCATTTT
.	TRBV30	TRBJ2-3	few	CAWSASTDTQYF	TGTGCCTGGAGTGCGAGCACAGATACGCAGTATTTT
.	TRBV7-2	TRBJ2-7	.	CASTSGPSTYNEQYF	TGTGCCAGCACTTCCGGTCCCTCTACCTACAATGAGCAGTACTTC
TRBD1	TRBV10-3	TRBJ1-3	.	CAISESTGGHTIYF	TGTGCCATCAGTGAGTCGACAGGGGGGCACACCATATATTTT
.	TRBV19	TRBJ2-1	once	CASNDISYNEQFF	TGTGCCAGTAACGACATTTCCTACAATGAGCAGTTCTTC
TRBD2	TRBV12-3/TRBV12-4	TRBJ2-7	.	CASSSGLAGGSYEQYF	TGTGCCAGCAGTTCCGGACTAGCGGGGGGATCATACGAGCAGTACTTC
.	TRBV7-6	TRBJ2-1	.	CASSGVRGHGYLPSSYNEQFF	TGTGCCAGCAGCGGAGTGAGGGGACATGGATACCTCCCGAGCTCCTACAATGAGCAGTTCTTC
.	TRBV12-3/TRBV12-4	TRBJ2-2	.	CASSVYANTGELFF	TGTGCCAGCAGTGTCTACGCGAACACCGGGGAGCTGTTTTTT
.	TRBV6-5	TRBJ2-7	.	CASNPGGATYEQYF	TGTGCCAGCAACCCGGGCGGGGCAACCTACGAGCAGTACTTC
.	TRBV15	TRBJ1-3	.	CATSQDIASGNTIYF	TGTGCCACCAGCCAGGACATCGCCTCTGGAAACACCATATATTTT
.	TRBV29-1	TRBJ1-1	.	CSVEVRGWNTEAFF	TGCAGCGTTGAAGTCCGGGGATGGAACACTGAAGCTTTCTTT
.	TRBV29-1	TRBJ2-5	.	CSAETMKQYF	TGCAGCGCCGAAACAATGAAGCAGTACTTC
.	TRBV7-9	TRBJ2-5	.	CASSPARGRGNQETQYF	TGTGCCAGCAGCCCGGCGCGGGGCCGAGGGAACCAAGAGACCCAGTACTTC
.	TRBV11-2	TRBJ2-6	.	CASSLVPRRAASGANVLTF	TGTGCCAGCAGCTTAGTTCCCAGGCGAGCTGCCTCTGGGGCCAACGTCCTGACTTTC
.	TRBV7-9	TRBJ2-4	few	CASSSPSRLNIQYF	TGTGCCAGCAGCTCCCCCAGCCGTTTAAACATTCAGTACTTC
.	TRBV14	TRBJ2-7	.	CASSQEWTLSYEQYF	TGTGCCAGCAGCCAAGAGTGGACACTTTCCTACGAGCAGTACTTC
.	TRBV7-2	TRBJ1-2	.	CASSLFPGQVLNYGYTF	TGTGCCAGCAGCTTATTCCCCGGTCAGGTGCTTAACTATGGCTACACCTTC
TRBD1	TRBV12-3/TRBV12-4	TRBJ1-6	.	CASTVTGIVSPLHF	TGTGCCAGCACCGTGACAGGGATAGTGTCACCCCTCCACTTT
.	TRBV29-1	TRBJ1-1	.	CSVAVVEAFF	TGCAGCGTTGCAGTCGTTGAAGCTTTCTTT
TRBD2	TRBV20-1	TRBJ2-3	once	CSASERGGRSNSDTQYF	TGCAGTGCTAGTGAGCGGGGGGGCCGTTCTAATTCAGATACGCAGTATTTT
.	TRBV5-1	TRBJ2-5	few	CASSPRQYLQETQYF	TGCGCCAGCAGCCCCCGACAGTATCTTCAAGAGACCCAGTACTTC
.	TRBV3-1	TRBJ2-7	few	CASSQFISSYEQYF	TGTGCCAGCAGCCAATTCATTAGCTCCTACGAGCAGTACTTC
.	TRBV4-1	TRBJ2-7	.	CASSQGEYEQYF	TGCGCCAGCAGCCAGGGTGAATACGAGCAGTACTTC
.	TRBV10-3	TRBJ2-1	many	CAISLGDEQFF	TGTGCCATCAGTCTAGGCGATGAGCAGTTCTTC
TRBD1	TRBV3-1	TRBJ2-7	.	CASSQDPIGQGSFEQYF	TGTGCCAGCAGCCAAGATCCCATCGGACAGGGGTCCTTCGAGCAGTACTTC